These 8 T cell receptor beta chains came from one sample sequenced in a study of blood T cell repertoires in COVID-19. Profiled with immunoSEQ multiplex PCR; TCRdb holds only in-frame clones, not every one. The sample yields around 66,000 clones, approximately 87% seen once. The sequenced sample was peripheral blood. The receptor source for this set is a man aged 55 to 70 with acute or convalescent COVID-19.

V and J are TRBV11-2 and TRBJ1-4; TRBD1 agrees at 12 bases. There are 16 residues in the CDR3. CDR1 and CDR2 (germline): SGHAT, FQNNGV. V dropped 5 bases and J dropped 2; count of bases not matched to a gene: 3. CDR3 region: CASSEGTGGTNEKLFF. CDR3 nucleotide sequence: TGTGCCAGCAGCGAAGGGACAGGGGGCACTAATGAAAAACTGTTTTTT.

This chain connects TRBV7-2 to TRBJ2-1; D may be TRBD2 (5 bases). Germline V lookup: CDR1 SGHTA, CDR2 FQGNSA. The CDR3 loop spans 14 amino acids. With 4 bases removed from V and 6 bases from J, the gap between germline ends came to 13 bases. The CDR3 here is CASSSRGIGNEQFF. CDR3 sequence (DNA): TGTGCCAGCAGCTCGCGAGGGATAGGCAATGAGCAGTTCTTC.

In its sample, this clone was seen a few times. The rearrangement joins TRBV30 to TRBJ1-2; D call uncertain. The germline V gene has CDR1 GTSNPN and CDR2 SVGIG (reference sequence). Trimming stripped 2 bases from V and 4 bases from J, with 8 bases between. The CDR3 covers 12 residues. The CDR3 DNA reads as TGTGCCTGGAGTCCCACGAGCTATGGCTACACCTTC. Translated: CAWSPTSYGYTF.

The CDR3 spells CASSLVDSNTEAFF. CDR3 DNA: TGTGCCAGCAGCTTGGTAGACAGCAACACTGAAGCTTTCTTT. V usage is TRBV5-4 and J usage is TRBJ1-1; D is perhaps TRBD1 (5 bases). This CDR3 comprises 14 residues. Per germline, CDR1 SGHNT and CDR2 YYREEE (reference sequence). V lost 0 bases to trimming and J lost 2 bases, with 8 bases between them.

The chain combines TRBV3-1 (or the pseudogene TRBV3-2) with TRBJ2-7, with D maybe TRBD1 (5 bases). V was pared by 2 bases and J by 7 bases, with 9 bases between. Per germline, CDR1 LGHDT and CDR2 YNNKEL (reference sequence). There are 12 residues in the CDR3. CDR3 residues: CASSQFRGEQYF. The CDR3 DNA reads as TGTGCCAGCAGCCAATTTAGGGGAGAGCAGTACTTC.

This chain joins TRBV27 and TRBJ2-3, with 7 positions matching TRBD1. Germline-derived CDR1 and CDR2 are MNHEY and SMNVEV (reference sequence). This CDR3 has 18 amino acids. With V trimmed by 0 bases and J by 2 bases, 11 bases remained unmatched. CDR3 bases: TGTGCCAGCAGTTTATCGAGGACAGGTCTGCTCTCCACAGATACGCAGTATTTT. Translation gives CASSLSRTGLLSTDTQYF.

The chain recombines TRBV24-1 with TRBJ1-2; tentative D call: TRBD1 (5 bases). V lost 3 bases and J 7 bases, leaving 11 bases between the germline ends. This CDR3 has 13 amino acids. In germline, CDR1 is KGHDR, CDR2 SFDVKD. The CDR3 loop is CATSDGGKTGYTF. In nucleotides, the CDR3 is TGTGCCACCAGTGATGGGGGGAAGACTGGCTACACCTTC.

This chain links TRBV11-3 with TRBJ2-2; D may be TRBD1 (6 bases). Germline values: CDR1 SGHNT, CDR2 YENEEA. V dropped 1 base and J dropped 8 bases, with 11 bases sitting between them. This CDR3 spans 14 amino acids. The CDR3 bases are TGTGCCAGCAGCTTAGTGGGGGCTGGTGGGGAGCTGTTTTTT. Its protein product is CASSLVGAGGELFF.